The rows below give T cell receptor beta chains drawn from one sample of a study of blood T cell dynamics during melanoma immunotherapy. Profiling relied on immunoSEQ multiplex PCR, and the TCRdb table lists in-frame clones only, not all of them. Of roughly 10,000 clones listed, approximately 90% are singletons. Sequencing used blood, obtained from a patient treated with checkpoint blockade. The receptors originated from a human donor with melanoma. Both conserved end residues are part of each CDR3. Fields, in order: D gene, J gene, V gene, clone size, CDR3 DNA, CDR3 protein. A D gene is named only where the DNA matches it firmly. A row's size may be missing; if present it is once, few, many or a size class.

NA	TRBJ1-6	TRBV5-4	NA	TGTGCCAGCAGCTTCAGGGACCTCTGGAATTCACCCCTCCACTTT	CASSFRDLWNSPLHF
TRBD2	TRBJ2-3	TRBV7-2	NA	TGTGCCAGCAGCACTAGCGGCGATACGCAGTATTTT	CASSTSGDTQYF
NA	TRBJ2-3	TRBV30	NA	TGTGCCTGGAGTGCCCACCCACCGTCAGCCACAGATACGCAGTATTTT	CAWSAHPPSATDTQYF
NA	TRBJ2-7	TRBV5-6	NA	TGTGCCAGCACTCCAAACCCGACGACGACGTACGAGCAGTACTTC	CASTPNPTTTYEQYF
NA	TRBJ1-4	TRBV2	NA	TGTGCCAGCAGAGGTCAGGCAGGAAAACTGTTTTTT	CASRGQAGKLFF
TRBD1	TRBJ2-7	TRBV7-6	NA	TGTGCCAGCAGCTTATCCCCGACCCGACAGGGGGCCTCCTACGAGCAGTACTTC	CASSLSPTRQGASYEQYF
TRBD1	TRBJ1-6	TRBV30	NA	TGTGCCTGGAGTCCACAGGGGCCCAATTCACCCCTCCACTTT	CAWSPQGPNSPLHF
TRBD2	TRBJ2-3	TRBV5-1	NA	TGCGCCAGCAGCATACAGACGGGGGGGAGTACAGATACGCAGTATTTT	CASSIQTGGSTDTQYF
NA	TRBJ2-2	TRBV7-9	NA	TGTGCCAGCACCCCCCGGGGAACGAACACCGGGGAGCTGTTTTTT	CASTPRGTNTGELFF
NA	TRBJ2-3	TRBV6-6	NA	TGTGCCATCTCTACCACAGATACGCAGTATTTT	CAISTTDTQYF
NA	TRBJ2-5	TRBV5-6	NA	TGTGCCAGCAGCTATTATGAGACCCAGTACTTC	CASSYYETQYF
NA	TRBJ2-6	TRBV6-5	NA	TGTGCCAGCAGTCGTCGCCTCTCTGGGGCCAACGTCCTGACTTTC	CASSRRLSGANVLTF
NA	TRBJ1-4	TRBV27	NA	TGTGCCAGCAGTTTAGTGACAGCAAATGAAAAACTGTTTTTT	CASSLVTANEKLFF
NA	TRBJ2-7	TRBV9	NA	TGTGCCAGCAGCGTCCACAGCCCCGGGGAGCAGTACTTC	CASSVHSPGEQYF
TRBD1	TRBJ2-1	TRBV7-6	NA	TGTGCCAGCAGCTTGACTGGGACAGGGAGCTCCTACAATGAGCAGTTCTTC	CASSLTGTGSSYNEQFF
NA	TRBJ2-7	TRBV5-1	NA	TGCGCCAGCAGCTTGACTGGCCAGTCCTACGAGCAGTACTTC	CASSLTGQSYEQYF
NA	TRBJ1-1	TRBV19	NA	TGTGCCAGTAATCCGGCCTTGAACACTGAAGCTTTCTTT	CASNPALNTEAFF
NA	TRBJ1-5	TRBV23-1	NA	TGCGCCAGCAGTCAATCGTTGATCAATCAGCCCCAGCATTTT	CASSQSLINQPQHF
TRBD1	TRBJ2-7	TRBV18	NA	TGTGCCAGCTCACCAACCCGGACAGGGGGCTCCTACGAGCAGTACTTC	CASSPTRTGGSYEQYF
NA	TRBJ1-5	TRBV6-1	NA	TGTGCCAGCACCCCGGGCCCGAGTAATCAGCCCCAGCATTTT	CASTPGPSNQPQHF
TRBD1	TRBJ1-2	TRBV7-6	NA	TGTGCCAGCAGCGCCTGGGACAGGGGCGCCTATGGCTACACCTTC	CASSAWDRGAYGYTF
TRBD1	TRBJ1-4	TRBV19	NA	TGTGCCAGTAGGAGACAGGGTACAACTAATGAAAAACTGTTTTTT	CASRRQGTTNEKLFF
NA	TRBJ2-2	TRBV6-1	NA	TGTGCCAGCAGTGGATGGGGGGAGGCCGGGGAGCTGTTTTTT	CASSGWGEAGELFF
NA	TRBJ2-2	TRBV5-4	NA	TGTGCCAGCAGCCCGGACACTCACGCGAACACCGGGGAGCTGTTTTTT	CASSPDTHANTGELFF
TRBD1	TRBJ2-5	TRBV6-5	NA	TGTGCCAGCAGCTCAGGACAGGGCCAGACCCAGTACTTC	CASSSGQGQTQYF
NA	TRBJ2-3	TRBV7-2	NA	TGTGCCAGCAGCTTATACGGGCCAGATACGCAGTATTTT	CASSLYGPDTQYF
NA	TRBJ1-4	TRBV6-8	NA	TGTGCCAGGGGCCTACACCCAACTAATGAAAAACTGTTTTTT	CARGLHPTNEKLFF
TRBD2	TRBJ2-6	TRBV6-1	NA	TGTGCCAGCAGGGCGGGGGGCTCCGGGGCCAACGTCCTGACTTTC	CASRAGGSGANVLTF
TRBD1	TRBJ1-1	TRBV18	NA	TGTGCCAGCTCCCGGGACAGGTCCATGAACACTGAAGCTTTCTTT	CASSRDRSMNTEAFF
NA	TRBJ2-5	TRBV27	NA	TGTGCCAGCAGTACAGGGCCTTACCAGTACTTC	CASSTGPYQYF
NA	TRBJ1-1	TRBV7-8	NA	TGTGCCAGCAGCTTACTTCGGGGAATGAACACTGAAGCTTTCTTT	CASSLLRGMNTEAFF
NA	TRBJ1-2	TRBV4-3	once	TGCGCCAGCAGCCCCAAGGGCGCCGCGCCCTATGGCTACACCTTC	CASSPKGAAPYGYTF
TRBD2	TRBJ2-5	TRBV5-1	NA	TGCGCCAGCAGCTTGGGGTCTAGCGGGGGGAGGCGAGAGACCCAGTACTTC	CASSLGSSGGRRETQYF
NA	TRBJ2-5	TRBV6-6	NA	TGTGCCAGCAGTTACGTTGCAGTCTCGGTGGAGACCCAGTACTTC	CASSYVAVSVETQYF
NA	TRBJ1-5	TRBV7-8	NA	TGTGCCAGCAGCATCGAAAGAAGCAATCAGCCCCAGCATTTT	CASSIERSNQPQHF
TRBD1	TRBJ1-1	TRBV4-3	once	TGCGCCAGCAGCCAAGGGGGGGACAGGGGACCGGCTTTCTTT	CASSQGGDRGPAFF
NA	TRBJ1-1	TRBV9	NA	TGTGCCAGCAGCGTAGTCGGGAGAGGGGTGAACACTGAAGCTTTCTTT	CASSVVGRGVNTEAFF
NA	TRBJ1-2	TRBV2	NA	TGTGCCAGCAGCCCCTTAGAATCTAGCTATGGCTACACCTTC	CASSPLESSYGYTF
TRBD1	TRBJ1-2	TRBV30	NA	TGTGCCTGTGGTCCCGGGACAGGGATCCGTGGCTACACCTTC	CACGPGTGIRGYTF
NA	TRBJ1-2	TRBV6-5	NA	TGTGCCACCCGTGACAGGATAGAGGTTAATGGCTACACCTTC	CATRDRIEVNGYTF
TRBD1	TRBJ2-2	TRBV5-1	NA	TGCGCCAGCAGCGGCGGACAGGGGAGGACCGGGGAGCTGTTTTTT	CASSGGQGRTGELFF
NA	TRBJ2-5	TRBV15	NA	TGTGCCACCAGCAGTCATAGGACAGAGCAAGAGACCCAGTACTTC	CATSSHRTEQETQYF
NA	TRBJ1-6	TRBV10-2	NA	TGCGCCAGCAGCCCTACAGGGTCCTCCTATAATTCACCCCTCCACTTT	CASSPTGSSYNSPLHF
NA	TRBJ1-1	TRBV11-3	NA	TGTGCCAGCAGCTTAAACATCCACACTGAAGCTTTCTTT	CASSLNIHTEAFF
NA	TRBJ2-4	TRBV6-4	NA	TGTGCCACCAGATCCTGCCGAGTAGCCAAAAACATTCAGTACTTC	CATRSCRVAKNIQYF
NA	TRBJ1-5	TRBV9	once	TGTGCCAGCAGCGTACGTTCGGCAGGGAGGGGCAATCAGCCCCAGCATTTT	CASSVRSAGRGNQPQHF